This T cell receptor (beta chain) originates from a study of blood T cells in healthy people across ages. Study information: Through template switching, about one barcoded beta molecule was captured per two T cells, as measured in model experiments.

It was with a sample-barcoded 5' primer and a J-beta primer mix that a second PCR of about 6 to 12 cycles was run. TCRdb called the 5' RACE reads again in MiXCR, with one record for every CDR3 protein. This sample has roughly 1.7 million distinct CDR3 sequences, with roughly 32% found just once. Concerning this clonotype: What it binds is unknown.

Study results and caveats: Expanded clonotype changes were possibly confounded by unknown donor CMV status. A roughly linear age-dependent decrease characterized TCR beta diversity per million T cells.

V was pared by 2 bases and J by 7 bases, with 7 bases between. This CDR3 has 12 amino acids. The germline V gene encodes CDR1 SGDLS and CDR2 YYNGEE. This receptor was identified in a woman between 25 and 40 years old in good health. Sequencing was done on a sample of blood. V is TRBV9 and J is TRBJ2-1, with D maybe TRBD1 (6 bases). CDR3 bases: TGTGCCAGCAGCGTGGGACATAATGAGCAGTTCTTC. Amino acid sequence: CASSVGHNEQFF.